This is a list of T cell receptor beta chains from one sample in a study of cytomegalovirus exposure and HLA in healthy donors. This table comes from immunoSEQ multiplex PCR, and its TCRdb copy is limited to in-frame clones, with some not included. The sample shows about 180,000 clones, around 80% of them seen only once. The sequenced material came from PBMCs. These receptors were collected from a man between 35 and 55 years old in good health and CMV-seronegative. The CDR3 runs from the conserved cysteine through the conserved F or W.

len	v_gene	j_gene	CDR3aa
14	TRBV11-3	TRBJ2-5	CASAYSGSQETQYF
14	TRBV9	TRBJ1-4	CASSLGQTNEKLFF
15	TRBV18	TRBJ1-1	CASSPPQGMNTEAFF
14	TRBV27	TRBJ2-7	CASRRTSGSYEQYF
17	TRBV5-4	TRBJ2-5	CASSPRTRTSGQKTQYF
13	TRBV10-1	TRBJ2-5	CASQRGPGETQYF
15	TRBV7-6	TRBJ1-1	CASSLTLGGNTEAFF
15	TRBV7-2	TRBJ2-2	CASSFSGENTGELFF
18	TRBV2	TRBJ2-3	CASLGQGHQRAYTDTQYF
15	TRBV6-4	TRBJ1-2	CASSDSITGRYGYTF
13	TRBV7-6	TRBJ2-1	CASSRVQNNEQFF
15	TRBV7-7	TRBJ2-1	CASSLGQGGYNEQFF
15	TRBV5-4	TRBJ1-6	CASSPSGGMNSPLHF
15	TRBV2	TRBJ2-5	CASRGTSGSGETQYF
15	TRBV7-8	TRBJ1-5	CASSPRTLSNQPQHF
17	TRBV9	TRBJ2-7	CASSVGTSGASSYEQYF
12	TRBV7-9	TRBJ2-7	CSSSLIGDEQYF
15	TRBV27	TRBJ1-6	CASSSLGRDNSPLHF
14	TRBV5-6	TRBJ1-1	CASSPGQRNTEAFF
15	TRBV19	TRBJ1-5	CASSTGTGAGQPQHF
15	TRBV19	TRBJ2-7	CASSIAGTGVYEQYF
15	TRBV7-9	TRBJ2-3	CASSLNRGISDTQYF
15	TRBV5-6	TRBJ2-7	CASSLGGLAPYEQYF
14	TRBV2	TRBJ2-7	CASSDWTGGYEQYF
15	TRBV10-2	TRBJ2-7	CASSSGLAGTYEQYF
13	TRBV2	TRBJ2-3	CASSYREGDTQYF
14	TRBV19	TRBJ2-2	CASSMVTSTGELFF
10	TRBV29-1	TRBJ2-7	CSVEGEEQYF
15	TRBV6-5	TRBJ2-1	CASSYLASGRDEQFF
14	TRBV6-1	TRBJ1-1	CASSEPRLNTEAFF
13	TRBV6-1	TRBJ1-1	CASSGGRNTEAFF
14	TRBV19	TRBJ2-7	CASSERTRSYEQYF
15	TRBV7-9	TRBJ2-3	CASSFWRGVTDTQYF
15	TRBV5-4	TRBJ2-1	CASSGGQASYNEQFF
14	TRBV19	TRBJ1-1	CASSNVLGGTEAFF
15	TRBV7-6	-	CASSLRTADSYEQYF
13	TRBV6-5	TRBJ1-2	CASSPQGDYGYTF
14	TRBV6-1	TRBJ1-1	CASSEANGYTEAFF
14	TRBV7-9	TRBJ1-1	CASSTGQLYTEAFF
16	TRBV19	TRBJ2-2	CASSPDRGVAAGELFF
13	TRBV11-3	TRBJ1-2	CASSYGQGDGYTF